This entry lists 19 T cell receptor beta chains sequenced from one sample in a study of blood T cell repertoires in COVID-19. Profiled with immunoSEQ multiplex PCR; TCRdb holds only in-frame clones, not every one. The sample yields 86,000 or so clones, approximately 80% seen once. Sequencing was carried out using peripheral blood. The receptors stem from a man in his sixties or seventies with acute or convalescent COVID-19.

The chain combines TRBV6-1 with TRBJ2-2, with D maybe TRBD1 (6 bases). V lost 2 bases to trimming and J lost 7 bases, with 17 bases between them. Germline V CDR1 and CDR2: MNHNS, SASEGT. The CDR3 is made up of 16 amino acids. The CDR3 loop is CASSEHGGIDGGELFF. The CDR3 nucleotides are TGTGCCAGCAGTGAACATGGGGGCATTGACGGCGGGGAGCTGTTTTTT.

This clone has only a few counts. The DNA for the CDR3 is TGTGCCAGCAGTAGCGGGACGTCAACTAACTATGGCTACACCTTC. Its translation is CASSSGTSTNYGYTF. The chain employs TRBV6-5 and TRBJ1-2; a weak D match, TRBD1 (5 bases). V lost 5 bases and J 0 bases, leaving 13 bases between the germline ends. Germline assignment: CDR1 MNHEY and CDR2 SVGAGI. The CDR3 runs to 15 residues.

The rearrangement links TRBV25-1 to TRBJ1-5; TRBD1 aligns across 9 bases. V shed 8 bases and J 6 bases; nucleotides not matched to a gene: 8. Germline CDR1 is MGHDK and CDR2 is SYGVNS. The CDR3 runs to 14 residues. CDR3 loop: CASSDRGYFQPQHF. In DNA, the CDR3 is TGTGCCAGCTCTGACAGGGGGTATTTTCAGCCCCAGCATTTT.

V and J are TRBV2 and TRBJ2-7; D is undetermined. V lost 4 bases and J lost 4, with 11 bases in between. The CDR3 totals 13 residues. The germline V gene encodes CDR1 SNHLY and CDR2 FYNNEI. Here the CDR3 reads CASSGGADYEQYV. For the CDR3, the DNA is TGTGCCAGCAGTGGAGGTGCGGATTACGAGCAGTACGTC.

The rearrangement links TRBV2 to TRBJ1-4; no definite D call. Germline CDR1 SNHLY, CDR2 FYNNEI. CDR3 length equals 11 residues. The V end lost 2 bases, the J end lost 8 bases, and 3 bases lay between the germline ends. CDR3 DNA sequence: TGTGCCAGCAGTGAACGGGAAAAACTGTTTTTT. Translation gives CASSEREKLFF.

The chain has TRBV5-1 and TRBJ2-1, with D possibly matching TRBD2 (6 bases). Germline CDR1 SGHRS, CDR2 YFSETQ. The CDR3 runs to 16 residues. V lost 3 bases, J lost 4 bases, and 17 bases lay in between. The CDR3: CASSWGLQTYYNEQFF. The CDR3 nucleotides read TGCGCCAGCAGCTGGGGACTCCAAACCTATTACAATGAGCAGTTCTTC. Full variable domain (rest looked up from reference TRBV5-1 and TRBJ2-1): KAGVTQTPRYLIKTRGQQVTLSCSPISGHRSVSWYQQTPGQGLQFLFEYFSETQRNKGNFPGRFSGRQFSNSRSEMNVSTLELGDSALYLCASSWGLQTYYNEQFFGPGTRLTVL.

This clone occurred once. The V gene is TRBV11-2, the J gene TRBJ2-3, with 14 positions matching TRBD2. The CDR3 runs to 16 residues. Losses at the gene ends were 4 bases for V and 5 bases for J; bases not matched to a gene: 5. Germline V CDR1 and CDR2: SGHAT, FQNNGV. CDR3 amino acids: CASSSGLAGAEDTQYF. The CDR3 nucleotides read TGTGCCAGCAGCTCGGGACTAGCGGGGGCGGAAGATACGCAGTATTTT.

This chain uses TRBV2 with TRBJ1-1; D not certain. Trimming removed 1 base at V and 2 bases at J, with 11 bases between. Looked up from germline, CDR1 is SNHLY and CDR2 is FYNNEI. The CDR3 loop spans 15 amino acids. As DNA, the CDR3 is TGTGCCAGCAGTGAAGGGTCAGGACTAAACACTGAAGCTTTCTTT. Protein: CASSEGSGLNTEAFF.

V is TRBV15 and J is TRBJ1-6, with a tentative D call TRBD1 (6 bases). Trimming stripped 1 base from V and 6 bases from J, with 7 bases between. Germline CDR1 reads LNHNV; CDR2 reads YYDKDF (reference sequence). The CDR3 runs to 14 residues. In DNA, the CDR3 is TGTGCCACCAGCAGAGGGACAGTTAATTCACCCCTCCACTTT. This sequence encodes CATSRGTVNSPLHF.

This sequence joins TRBV15 and TRBJ1-1; 10 bases are a match to TRBD1. The length of the CDR3 is 15 residues. V was pared by 4 bases and J by 2 bases, with 4 bases of the junction left unmatched. Germline assignment: CDR1 LNHNV and CDR2 YYDKDF (reference sequence). In DNA form, the CDR3 reads TGTGCCACCAGCAAGGGGACAGGGGTTAACACTGAAGCTTTCTTT. This encodes CATSKGTGVNTEAFF.

The chain's CDR3 is CASREWTGAYEQYV. CDR3 DNA sequence: TGCGCCAGCAGAGAGTGGACAGGGGCCTACGAGCAGTACGTC. The gene calls are TRBV4-1 and TRBJ2-7; TRBD1 matches at 9 bases. Germline V gene data show CDR1 as MGHRA and CDR2 as YSYEKL. V was pared by 6 bases and J by 2 bases, with 5 bases of the junction left unmatched. This CDR3 comprises 14 residues.

The chain is built from TRBV7-9 and TRBJ1-1; TRBD1 is a possible D gene (6 bases). Trimming cost V 0 bases and J 5 bases, with 10 bases left between them. The CDR3 consists of 14 residues. The germline CDR1 and CDR2 sequences are SEHNR and FQNEAQ (reference sequence). CDR3 residues: CASSLANRATEAFF. The CDR3 DNA reads as TGTGCCAGCAGCTTAGCGAACAGGGCTACTGAAGCTTTCTTT.

The chain couples TRBV11-3 to TRBJ2-1; 9 positions agree with TRBD1. Unmatched junction bases numbered 6, after V lost 5 bases and J lost 4 bases. Germline V gives CDR1 SGHNT, CDR2 YENEEA. The CDR3 loop spans 15 amino acids. CDR3 DNA: TGTGCCAGCAGCCTCACGGGGACAGGGTACAATGAGCAGTTCTTC. Translated, it gives CASSLTGTGYNEQFF.

This rearrangement joins TRBV7-9 to TRBJ1-4; D gene uncertain. The CDR3 covers 18 residues. V shed 2 bases and J shed 4 bases, with 20 bases lying between them. Looked up from germline, CDR1 is SEHNR and CDR2 is FQNEAQ (reference sequence). CDR3: CASSLSKSLGVVNEKLFF. DNA of the CDR3: TGTGCCAGCAGCTTATCAAAGTCCTTAGGAGTGGTTAATGAAAAACTGTTTTTT.

This chain connects TRBV5-4 to TRBJ1-2, with D unresolved. Germline V gene data show CDR1 as SGHNT and CDR2 as YYREEE (reference sequence). V was trimmed by 1 base and J by 4 bases, leaving 8 bases between them. This CDR3 has 13 amino acids. CDR3 bases: TGTGCCAGCAGCTTGAGAACAGCCTATGGCTACACCTTC. Its translation is CASSLRTAYGYTF.

V is TRBV6-1 and J is TRBJ1-6, with no clear D. The CDR3 extends over 17 amino acids. V was pared by 0 bases and J by 0 bases, with 9 bases between. Germline CDR1 MNHNS, CDR2 SASEGT. CDR3 region: CASSEAPGASYNSPLHF. The CDR3 DNA sequence: TGTGCCAGCAGTGAAGCCCCTGGAGCCTCCTATAATTCACCCCTCCACTTT.

V gene TRBV10-3 combines with J gene TRBJ2-1; 10 positions agree with TRBD2. Per germline, CDR1 ENHRY and CDR2 SYGVKD. CDR3 size: 18 residues. The J segment lost 0 bases and the V segment lost 3 bases, leaving 8 bases of the junction unmatched. The CDR3 nucleotides read TGTGCCATCAGTGAACCGGGACTAGCGCCGAGCTCCTACAATGAGCAGTTCTTC. This translates into CAISEPGLAPSSYNEQFF.

The chain joins TRBV9 to TRBJ2-5, with 11 bases that match TRBD1. This CDR3 has 16 residues. V was clipped by 0 bases and J by 2 bases; unmatched bases: 3. Germline V gene sequence: CDR1 SGDLS, CDR2 YYNGEE. CDR3 sequence (DNA): TGTGCCAGCAGCGTAGCCGGGACAGGGGGACAAGAGACCCAGTACTTC. It specifies CASSVAGTGGQETQYF.

The gene calls are TRBV28 and TRBJ2-4, with 8 bases matching TRBD1. The V gene's germline CDR1 is MDHEN and CDR2 SYDVKM. CDR3 size: 16 residues. The V segment lost 2 bases and the J segment 0 bases; nucleotides outside the gene matches: 3. CDR3 in DNA: TGTGCCAGCAGTTTAAGGACAGGGCAAGCCAAAAACATTCAGTACTTC. Amino acids: CASSLRTGQAKNIQYF.